This entry is about one TCR beta chain. Its antigen is not identified. Donors likely had unrecorded immune exposures despite being nominally healthy when sampled. The sample comes from a study of cytomegalovirus exposure and HLA in healthy donors. Regarding the study as a whole: A later analysis showed that HLA-associated TCR beta chains had undergone more clonal expansion than equally common others. With DRB1 most and HLA-C fewest, TCR association rates differed between HLA loci in a later analysis. Segments of the TCR beta V type were, in most cases, productive about 87% or about 30% of the time in an earlier analysis.

This PCR relied on a set of 60 Vbeta primers and 13 Jbeta primers. Clones were sequenced by immunoSEQ multiplex PCR, and TCRdb holds only the in-frame ones, with some missing. The profile shows over 85,000 clones, around 83% of them singletons. V gave up 2 bases and J gave up 0 bases, with 11 bases separating them. In germline, CDR1 is SEHNR, CDR2 FQNEAQ (reference sequence). The CDR3 spans 15 residues. The sample was PBMCs. The clonotype comes from a female donor in good health and CMV-seropositive. The gene calls are TRBV7-9 and TRBJ2-7; no firm D call. CDR3 in DNA: TGTGCCAGCAGCTTAAAAGAGGCCGACTCCTACGAGCAGTACTTC. Its protein product is CASSLKEADSYEQYF.